A single sample is the source of the 28 T cell receptor beta chains below, sequenced in a study of blood T cell repertoires in COVID-19. Here immunoSEQ multiplex PCR was the method, and the copy in TCRdb shows in-frame clones only, minus some. The sample yields about 210,000 clones, 86% seen once. Sequences were obtained from PBMCs or T cells enriched from blood (not recorded which). The receptors come from a man aged 35-49 years with acute COVID-19.

This CDR3 is CASRSRDRTPYEQYF. In nucleotides, the CDR3 is TGTGCCAGCAGGAGCAGGGACAGGACTCCTTACGAGCAGTACTTC. The chain uses TRBV6-5 and TRBJ2-7; 8 nucleotides match TRBD1. The V segment lost 6 bases and the J segment 4 bases; nucleotides outside the gene matches: 11. The germline V gene has CDR1 MNHEY and CDR2 SVGAGI. The CDR3 consists of 15 residues.

This rearrangement joins TRBV5-1 to TRBJ2-6; no clear D. The CDR3 extends over 16 amino acids. Per germline, CDR1 SGHRS and CDR2 YFSETQ. The V end lost 0 bases, the J end lost 0 bases, and 7 bases lay between the germline ends. The DNA for the CDR3 is TGCGCCAGCAGCTTGGGCCGGGTCTCTGGGGCCAACGTCCTGACTTTC. Its translation is CASSLGRVSGANVLTF.

The rearrangement links TRBV25-1 to TRBJ2-5, with 12 bases lining up with TRBD2. The CDR3 runs 17 residues. Looked up from germline, CDR1 is MGHDK and CDR2 is SYGVNS. With V trimmed by 2 bases and J by 2 bases, 6 bases remained unmatched. The CDR3 nucleotides are TGTGCCAGCAGTGAACTCACTGGACTAGCGGGACAAGAGACCCAGTACTTC. Amino acid sequence: CASSELTGLAGQETQYF.

The CDR3 coding sequence is TGTGCCAGCAGCTTGGGATGGAGTGAGCAGTTCTTC. Translating gives CASSLGWSEQFF. The rearrangement joins TRBV5-4 to TRBJ2-1; no definite D call. The germline V and J ends were trimmed by 0 bases and 9 bases, with 7 bases remaining between them. CDR1 SGHNT and CDR2 YYREEE come from the germline V gene (reference sequence). CDR3 length: 12 amino acids. The entire variable domain, with the rest obtained from reference TRBV5-4 and TRBJ2-1, is as follows: ETGVTQSPTHLIKTRGQQVTLRCSSQSGHNTVSWYQQALGQGPQFIFQYYREEENGRGNFPPRFSGLQFPNYSSELNVNALELDDSALYLCASSLGWSEQFFGPGTRLTVL.

This clone was seen more than once but under ten times. This chain connects TRBV29-1 to TRBJ2-2; no definite D call. CDR1 is SQVTM and CDR2 is ANQGSEA in the germline V gene. The CDR3 contains 14 residues. The V gene lost 7 bases and the J gene lost 1 base, with 13 bases spanning the gap. CDR3 nucleotides: TGCAGCGCCGTCCGCGAGAGGAACACCGGGGAGCTGTTTTTT. Protein sequence: CSAVRERNTGELFF.

The chain joins TRBV5-5 to TRBJ1-1; 8 bases fit TRBD1. Trimming at V came to 2 bases and at J to 6 bases, leaving 3 bases not matched to a gene. Germline values: CDR1 SGHKS, CDR2 YYEKEE (reference sequence). This CDR3 spans 13 amino acids. The CDR3 sequence: CASSFQGASEAFF. For the CDR3, the DNA is TGTGCCAGCAGCTTTCAGGGGGCGTCTGAAGCTTTCTTT.

The chain couples TRBV30 to TRBJ2-7; the D gene is possibly TRBD2 (5 bases). Germline V gives CDR1 GTSNPN, CDR2 SVGIG (reference sequence). This CDR3 region has 13 residues. V lost 3 bases to trimming and J lost 2 bases, with 11 bases between them. The CDR3 protein is CAWRMRATYEQYF. In DNA, the CDR3 is TGTGCCTGGAGAATGCGGGCTACCTACGAGCAGTACTTC.

The chain is built from TRBV19 and TRBJ1-1; D ambiguous. The germline V gene has CDR1 LNHDA and CDR2 SQIVND (reference sequence). Between the trimmed V and J ends, which lost 1 base and 5 bases, there was a span of 5 bases. The CDR3 spans 12 residues. The CDR3 DNA reads TGTGCCAGTAGTATAGGTGCGACTGAAGCTTTCTTT. It yields the protein CASSIGATEAFF.

This clone has a single count. This chain connects TRBV7-9 to TRBJ2-1; D is unclear. This CDR3 spans 14 amino acids. Trimming pared 1 base from V and 7 bases from J, leaving 11 bases between. CDR1 is SEHNR and CDR2 is FQNEAQ in the germline V gene (reference sequence). CDR3 residues: CASSLGGLGNEQFF. The CDR3 DNA reads as TGTGCCAGCAGCTTAGGAGGCCTGGGTAATGAGCAGTTCTTC.

The genes are TRBV20-1 and TRBJ2-2; perhaps TRBD2 as D (5 bases). The length of the CDR3 is 15 residues. V gave up 4 bases and J gave up 5 bases, with 17 bases separating them. Germline V lookup: CDR1 DFQATT, CDR2 SNEGSKA (reference sequence). CDR3 region: CSANDAGRSTGELFF. In DNA form, the CDR3 reads TGCAGTGCTAATGACGCGGGTAGATCGACCGGGGAGCTGTTTTTT.

V and J are TRBV27 and TRBJ2-7; weak D call: TRBD1 (6 bases). V dropped 6 bases and J dropped 3 bases, with 12 bases sitting between them. This CDR3 spans 13 amino acids. Germline V CDR1 and CDR2: MNHEY, SMNVEV (reference sequence). CDR3 sequence (DNA): TGTGCCAGCAGATTGCAGGGGATCTACGAGCAGTACTTC. This sequence encodes CASRLQGIYEQYF.

The chain links TRBV18 to TRBJ2-1, with D possibly matching TRBD1 (5 bases). The CDR3 spans 15 residues. Deletions cut 3 bases from V and 7 bases from J, with 16 bases between. Germline CDR1 KGHSH, CDR2 LQKENI. In DNA, the CDR3 is TGTGCCAGCTCACCCTTGGACACAATCAAGAATGAGCAGTTCTTC. Translating it yields CASSPLDTIKNEQFF.

Only one count was recorded for this clone. CDR3 region: CASSSGLPAGGEQFF. CDR3 in DNA: TGCGCCAGCAGCTCCGGACTTCCAGCGGGGGGTGAGCAGTTCTTC. The chain carries TRBV5-1 and TRBJ2-1; 9 bases are shared with TRBD2. The length of the CDR3 is 15 residues. Germline V lookup: CDR1 SGHRS, CDR2 YFSETQ. The junction had 10 bases not matched to a gene; V was cut back by 3 bases and J by 9 bases.

This rearrangement joins TRBV5-1 to TRBJ1-3, with a weak D call TRBD1 (5 bases). This CDR3 region has 17 residues. Germline V gene sequence: CDR1 SGHRS, CDR2 YFSETQ. The germline V and J ends were trimmed by 7 bases and 0 bases, with 20 bases remaining between them. The CDR3 reads CASRKETATNSGNTIYF. CDR3 coding DNA: TGCGCCAGCCGAAAGGAGACAGCTACTAACTCTGGAAACACCATATATTTT.

This chain joins TRBV6-5 and TRBJ1-5, with D maybe TRBD1 (5 bases). The CDR3 is 15 residues long. From germline, CDR1 is MNHEY and CDR2 SVGAGI. The V gene lost 2 bases and the J gene lost 0 bases, with 8 bases spanning the gap. CDR3 sequence reads: CASSYDSYSNQPQHF. The CDR3 nucleotides are TGTGCCAGCAGTTACGACAGTTATAGCAATCAGCCCCAGCATTTT.

The rearrangement links TRBV7-9 to TRBJ1-1, with D uncertain. CDR1 SEHNR and CDR2 FQNEAQ come from the germline V gene (reference sequence). This CDR3 is 13 amino acids long. With 3 bases removed from V and 1 base from J, the gap between germline ends came to 6 bases. In DNA form, the CDR3 reads TGTGCCAGCAGCTTCCCCCGGAACACTGAAGCTTTCTTT. Translation gives CASSFPRNTEAFF.

The gene calls are TRBV5-8 and TRBJ1-1; 7 bases are shared with TRBD1. From germline, CDR1 is SGHTS and CDR2 YDEGEE. The CDR3 spans 14 residues. V lost 4 bases to trimming and J lost 0 bases; unmatched junction nucleotides: 3. The CDR3 loop reads CASSQGGMNTEAFF. CDR3 DNA: TGTGCCAGCAGCCAGGGGGGCATGAACACTGAAGCTTTCTTT.

This clone was observed once. This rearrangement joins TRBV30 to TRBJ1-2, with D unresolved. The germline V gene encodes CDR1 GTSNPN and CDR2 SVGIG (reference sequence). Trimming cost V 5 bases and J 4 bases, with 11 bases left between them. CDR3 size: 12 residues. CDR3 sequence reads: CAWGLNSYGYTF. CDR3 sequence (DNA): TGTGCCTGGGGTCTGAACTCCTATGGCTACACCTTC.

The chain employs TRBV9 and TRBJ2-1; TRBD2 aligns across 13 bases. The CDR3 contains 16 residues. The junction had 6 bases not matched to a gene; V was cut back by 2 bases and J by 7 bases. CDR1 SGDLS and CDR2 YYNGEE come from the germline V gene. The CDR3 loop reads CASSVFGLAGDNEQFF. CDR3 coding DNA: TGTGCCAGCAGCGTGTTCGGACTAGCGGGAGATAATGAGCAGTTCTTC.

The chain links TRBV19 to TRBJ2-2; D uncertain. This CDR3 region has 13 residues. Trimming took 6 bases from V and 0 from J, leaving 5 bases between them. Germline values: CDR1 LNHDA, CDR2 SQIVND (reference sequence). The CDR3, as DNA: TGTGCCAGTAGCCCAGCGAACACCGGGGAGCTGTTTTTT. Residues: CASSPANTGELFF.

The count of this clone is one. This chain links TRBV12-5 with TRBJ2-7; D might be TRBD2 (6 bases). The CDR3 is 16 amino acids. Trimming pared 0 bases from V and 0 bases from J, leaving 12 bases between. The germline V gene encodes CDR1 LGHNT and CDR2 FRNRAP. The CDR3 nucleotides read TGTGCTAGTGGTTTGGTACTTGGGGGGAACTCCTACGAGCAGTACTTC. Translating gives CASGLVLGGNSYEQYF. Filled out from reference TRBV12-5 and TRBJ2-7, the complete variable domain reads DARVTQTPRHKVTEMGQEVTMRCQPILGHNTVFWYRQTMMQGLELLAYFRNRAPLDDSGMPKDRFSAEMPDATLATLKIQPSEPRDSAVYFCASGLVLGGNSYEQYFGPGTRLTVT.

The rearrangement joins TRBV10-2 to TRBJ2-7; D gene unclear. V was trimmed by 6 bases and J by 6 bases, leaving 6 bases between them. CDR3 length equals 10 residues. Germline loops: CDR1 WSHSY, CDR2 SAAADI. This CDR3 reads CASRAGEQYF. The CDR3, as DNA: TGCGCCAGCAGAGCCGGCGAGCAGTACTTC.

The J gene is TRBJ2-7, the V gene TRBV4-3, with 8 bases fitting TRBD1. Germline assignment: CDR1 LGHNA and CDR2 YSLEER. This CDR3 is built from 16 residues. J gave up 4 bases and V 1 base, and 9 bases lay outside the gene matches. The DNA of the CDR3 is TGCGCCAGCAGCCAAGCTTTCAGGGGGCATGTGTACGAGCAGTACTTC. Translated: CASSQAFRGHVYEQYF.

J is TRBJ2-3 and V is TRBV10-1; 8 nucleotides align to TRBD1. The CDR3 is 15 residues long. Germline V lookup: CDR1 WNHNN, CDR2 SYGVQD (reference sequence). Trimming removed 5 bases from V and 2 bases from J; junction bases left unmatched: 6. CDR3 residues: CASSPRQGNTDTQYF. The CDR3 DNA is TGCGCCAGCAGTCCTAGACAGGGGAACACAGATACGCAGTATTTT.

This chain connects TRBV19 to TRBJ1-5, with D possibly matching TRBD1 (5 bases). In germline, CDR1 is LNHDA, CDR2 SQIVND (reference sequence). CDR3 length: 15 amino acids. Trimming shortened V by 6 bases and J by 0 bases, and 12 bases separated the two germline ends. The CDR3 region has the DNA TGTGCCAGTAGCGAACAGGACTATAGCAATCAGCCCCAGCATTTT. It encodes CASSEQDYSNQPQHF.

This chain connects TRBV19 to TRBJ2-1, with 9 positions matching TRBD2. Germline CDR1 reads LNHDA; CDR2 reads SQIVND (reference sequence). Losses at the gene ends were 7 bases for V and 10 bases for J; bases not matched to a gene: 17. CDR3 size: 16 residues. CDR3 sequence (DNA): TGTGCCAGTACCCCCTGGGAAGCGGGAGGAACAAGGGAGCAGTTCTTC. Its translation: CASTPWEAGGTREQFF. Full variable domain (missing parts from reference TRBV19 and TRBJ2-1): DGGITQSPKYLFRKEGQNVTLSCEQNLNHDAMYWYRQDPGQGLRLIYYSQIVNDFQKGDIAEGYSVSREKKESFPLTVTSAQKNPTAFYLCASTPWEAGGTREQFFGPGTRLTVL.

V usage is TRBV6-2 or TRBV6-3 and J usage is TRBJ2-7; TRBD1 aligns across 11 bases. V was pared by 0 bases and J by 3 bases, with 1 base of the junction left unmatched. CDR3 length: 15 residues. CDR1 and CDR2 from the germline V gene are MNHEY and SVGEGT. In DNA form, the CDR3 reads TGTGCCAGCAGTTACTCCGGGACAGGGGGCTACGAGCAGTACTTC. This gives the protein CASSYSGTGGYEQYF.

The chain joins TRBV7-9 to TRBJ2-7; possibly TRBD1 for D (6 bases). The CDR3 runs 14 residues. CDR1 and CDR2 from the germline V gene are SEHNR and FQNEAQ (reference sequence). V was trimmed by 5 bases and J by 7 bases, leaving 18 bases between them. The CDR3 protein is CASSDRHSQGEQYF. DNA of the CDR3: TGTGCCAGCAGCGATAGACACTCTCAGGGGGAGCAGTACTTC.